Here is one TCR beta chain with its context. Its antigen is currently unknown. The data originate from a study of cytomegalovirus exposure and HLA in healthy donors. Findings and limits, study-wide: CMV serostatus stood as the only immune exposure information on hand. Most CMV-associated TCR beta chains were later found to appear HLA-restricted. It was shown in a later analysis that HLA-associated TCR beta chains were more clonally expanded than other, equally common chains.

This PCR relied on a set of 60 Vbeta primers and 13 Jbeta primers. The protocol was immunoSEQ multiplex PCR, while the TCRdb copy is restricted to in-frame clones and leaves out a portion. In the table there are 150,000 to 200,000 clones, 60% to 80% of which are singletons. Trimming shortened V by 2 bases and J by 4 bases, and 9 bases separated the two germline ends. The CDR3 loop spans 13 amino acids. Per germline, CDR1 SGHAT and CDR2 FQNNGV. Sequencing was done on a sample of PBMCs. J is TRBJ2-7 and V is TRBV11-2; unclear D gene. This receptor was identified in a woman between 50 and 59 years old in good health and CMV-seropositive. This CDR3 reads CASSLTGWYEQYF. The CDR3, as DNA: TGTGCCAGCAGCTTAACTGGTTGGTACGAGCAGTACTTC.